One sample yielded the 22 T cell receptor beta chains listed below, sequenced in a study of cytomegalovirus exposure and HLA in healthy donors. PCR employed 60 Vbeta and 13 Jbeta primers. Method: immunoSEQ multiplex PCR; TCRdb's copy keeps in-frame clones and lacks some. The sample contains 150,000 to 200,000 clones, roughly four fifths of which appear only once. Sequencing input: PBMCs. The receptors were sampled from a man over 45 in good health and CMV-seronegative.

The chain joins TRBV7-9 to TRBJ1-6; TRBD1 might be the D (5 bases). Germline V gives CDR1 SEHNR, CDR2 FQNEAQ (reference sequence). The CDR3 length is 14 residues. Trimming cost V 5 bases and J 7 bases, with 12 bases left between them. The CDR3 loop reads CASSTWGDNSPLHF. CDR3 sequence (DNA): TGTGCCAGCAGCACTTGGGGGGACAATTCACCCCTCCACTTT.

Notes on this clone: A junction boundary mismatches the germline segment, possibly from a read error. The rearrangement joins TRBV7-9 to TRBJ1-6; 8 nucleotides line up with TRBD1. CDR3 size: 18 residues. Germline loops: CDR1 SEHNR, CDR2 FQNEAQ (reference sequence). This CDR3 reads CSSSLVAMRGQGNSPLHF. The CDR3 region has the DNA TGTTCCAGCAGCTTAGTAGCGATGAGAGGACAGGGAAATTCACCCCTCCACTTT.

This chain connects TRBV28 to TRBJ2-7; D not certain. V lost 5 bases, J lost 6 bases, and 23 bases lay in between. The CDR3 totals 16 residues. Germline CDR1 MDHEN, CDR2 SYDVKM. The CDR3 spells CASSTRPGRRPLEQYF. The CDR3 DNA reads TGTGCCAGCAGTACCCGCCCAGGCCGCCGGCCCCTCGAGCAGTACTTC.

The V and J genes are TRBV27 and TRBJ2-1; TRBD2 matches at 7 bases. The CDR3 length is 17 residues. Germline V gene sequence: CDR1 MNHEY, CDR2 SMNVEV (reference sequence). V was pared by 0 bases and J by 6 bases, with 11 bases of the junction left unmatched. In nucleotides, the CDR3 is TGTGCCAGCAGTTTATCGCCGGGGGGATCGTTTGCCAATGAGCAGTTCTTC. This codes for CASSLSPGGSFANEQFF.

The J gene is TRBJ1-1, the V gene TRBV7-2; no clear D. V was cut by 3 bases and J by 5 bases, with 7 bases left in between. Germline assignment: CDR1 SGHTA and CDR2 FQGNSA. CDR3 length: 12 residues. CDR3 residues: CASSFGWTEAFF. In nucleotides, the CDR3 is TGTGCCAGCAGCTTCGGGTGGACTGAAGCTTTCTTT.

The count of this clone is one. The same CDR3 can be traced to other DNA sequences in this sample. The chain recombines TRBV14 with TRBJ2-7; 10 bases line up with TRBD1. The trim removed 5 bases at V and 5 bases at J, leaving 15 bases unmatched. Per germline, CDR1 SGHDN and CDR2 FVKESK. The CDR3 covers 17 residues. This chain's CDR3 is CASSGGGLGTGDHEQYF. CDR3 in DNA: TGTGCCAGCAGCGGAGGGGGGCTCGGGACAGGGGACCACGAGCAGTACTTC.

The chain couples TRBV28 to TRBJ2-5; 10 nucleotides align to TRBD1. Judging by the DNA end, TRBJ2-7 fits better; the J call may be wrong. The CDR3 is 14 amino acids. Germline CDR1 MDHEN, CDR2 SYDVKM. The CDR3 here is CASSSGQGVYEQYF. As DNA, the CDR3 is TGTGCCAGCAGTTCTGGACAGGGGGTCTACGAGCAGTACTTC.

The chain carries TRBV2 and TRBJ1-1; the match to TRBD1 covers 9 bases. The CDR3 sequence is 14 residues long. In germline, CDR1 is SNHLY, CDR2 FYNNEI. Unmatched junction bases numbered 3, after V lost 6 bases and J lost 1 base. The CDR3 loop is CASRGQGKNTEAFF. DNA of the CDR3: TGTGCCAGCAGGGGACAGGGAAAGAACACTGAAGCTTTCTTT.

The table lists this clone with a few counts. The V call is TRBV6-5, the J call TRBJ1-2, with D unresolved. This CDR3 has 12 amino acids. Germline CDR1 and CDR2: MNHEY and SVGAGI. Deletions cut 7 bases from V and 5 bases from J, with 11 bases between. The CDR3 here is CASTSGFYGYTF. CDR3 in DNA: TGTGCCAGCACGTCCGGGTTTTATGGCTACACCTTC.

The chain has TRBV28 and TRBJ1-3; TRBD1 matches at 7 bases. The V gene's germline CDR1 is MDHEN and CDR2 SYDVKM. CDR3 size: 15 residues. Trimming cost V 5 bases and J 2 bases; bases outside gene matches: 6. The CDR3 here is CASSPPDRTGNTIYF. The CDR3 nucleotides read TGTGCCAGCAGTCCCCCGGACAGGACTGGAAACACCATATATTTT. Based on the CDR3 plus reference TRBV28 and TRBJ1-3, the full variable domain is DVKVTQSSRYLVKRTGEKVFLECVQDMDHENMFWYRQDPGLGLRLIYFSYDVKMKEKGDIPEGYSVSREKKERFSLILESASTNQTSMYLCASSPPDRTGNTIYFGEGSWLTVV.

The rearrangement joins TRBV5-1 to TRBJ2-5; D is uncertain. TRBJ2-7 matches the DNA end more closely, so the J call is doubtful. This CDR3 contains 15 residues. CDR1 and CDR2 from the germline V gene are SGHRS and YFSETQ. For the CDR3, the DNA is TGCGCCAGCAGCGTTCCCGATCCCGAGCCCTACGAGCAGTACTTC. The encoded protein is CASSVPDPEPYEQYF.

The chain has TRBV25-1 and TRBJ2-7; weak D call: TRBD2 (7 bases). Per the germline V gene, CDR1 is MGHDK and CDR2 is SYGVNS. CDR3 length: 16 residues. The ends were cut back, 3 bases at V and 0 bases at J, with 15 bases in the middle. CDR3 sequence (DNA): TGTGCCAGCAGTGACCTGGGGGCGGGAGCCTCCTACGAGCAGTACTTC. It specifies CASSDLGAGASYEQYF.

A remark on this clone: A junction boundary mismatches the germline segment, possibly from a read error. The V gene is TRBV5-1, the J gene TRBJ1-6, with D maybe TRBD1 (5 bases). Germline-derived CDR1 and CDR2 are SGHRS and YFSETQ. The CDR3 is 15 amino acids. DNA for the CDR3: TGCGCCAGCGGCTTGAATGTTGTGGGGGGGTCACCCCTCCACTTT. Residues: CASGLNVVGGSPLHF.

This clone came up once. The chain couples TRBV7-9 to TRBJ2-5; D is perhaps TRBD2 (5 bases). Germline CDR1 and CDR2: SEHNR and FQNEAQ (reference sequence). The CDR3 contains 15 residues. V was trimmed by 1 base and J by 5 bases, leaving 14 bases between them. The CDR3 DNA is TGTGCCAGCAGCTTAGGTGTAGCGCCGACCGAGACCCAGTACTTC. This encodes CASSLGVAPTETQYF. The full variable domain, in which reference TRBV7-9 and TRBJ2-5 provide the parts outside the CDR3, is DTGVSQNPRHKITKRGQNVTFRCDPISEHNRLYWYRQTLGQGPEFLTYFQNEAQLEKSRLLSDRFSAERPKGSFSTLEIQRTEQGDSAMYLCASSLGVAPTETQYFGPGTRLLVL.

This clone appeared once. The rearrangement joins TRBV5-1 to TRBJ2-1; D might be TRBD2 (6 bases). The V end lost 2 bases, the J end lost 8 bases, and 17 bases lay between the germline ends. From germline, CDR1 is SGHRS and CDR2 YFSETQ. This CDR3 comprises 15 residues. CDR3: CASSLEGASDDEQFF. The CDR3 region has the DNA TGCGCCAGCAGCTTAGAAGGAGCTAGCGACGATGAGCAGTTCTTC.

The rearrangement joins TRBV27 to TRBJ2-1, with TRBD1 identical over 8 bases. Germline lookup yields CDR1 MNHEY and CDR2 SMNVEV (reference sequence). The length of the CDR3 is 17 residues. V lost 6 bases to trimming and J lost 5 bases; unmatched junction nucleotides: 15. The CDR3 nucleotides read TGTGCCAGCAGAACAGGGGGGACCAGCAACTTCAACAATGAGCAGTTCTTC. Amino acids: CASRTGGTSNFNNEQFF.

This rearrangement joins TRBV7-2 to TRBJ2-7, with 7 bases that match TRBD2. Trimming at V came to 4 bases and at J to 1 base, leaving 7 bases not matched to a gene. This CDR3 contains 15 residues. Germline CDR1 reads SGHTA; CDR2 reads FQGNSA. CDR3 loop: CASSYDSGPSYEQYF. Written as DNA, the CDR3 is TGTGCCAGCAGCTATGATAGCGGGCCGTCCTACGAGCAGTACTTC.

Concerning this clone itself: Germline is not matched at one junction end, which may reflect a read error. The V gene is TRBV7-9, the J gene TRBJ1-1, with TRBD1 as a possible D gene (6 bases). In germline, CDR1 is SEHNR, CDR2 FQNEAQ (reference sequence). The CDR3 consists of 17 residues. The CDR3: CSSSLGSGGRANTEAFF. In nucleotides, the CDR3 is TGTTCCAGCAGCTTAGGTAGCGGGGGCAGGGCGAACACTGAAGCTTTCTTT. The variable domain in full, completed from reference TRBV7-9 and TRBJ1-1, reads DTGVSQNPRHKITKRGQNVTFRCDPISEHNRLYWYRQTLGQGPEFLTYFQNEAQLEKSRLLSDRFSAERPKGSFSTLEIQRTEQGDSAMYLCSSSLGSGGRANTEAFFGQGTRLTVV.

The chain is built from TRBV12-5 and TRBJ2-3; D may be TRBD2 (6 bases). This CDR3 spans 17 amino acids. The germline V gene encodes CDR1 LGHNT and CDR2 FRNRAP. V lost 4 bases and J 0 bases, leaving 17 bases between the germline ends. The CDR3 loop reads CASGSAGTFLSTDTQYF. CDR3 nucleotide sequence: TGTGCTAGTGGTTCAGCCGGGACTTTCCTCAGCACAGATACGCAGTATTTT.

The chain links TRBV5-1 to TRBJ2-1; 12 nucleotides match TRBD2. Trimming at V came to 1 base and at J to 6 bases, leaving 5 bases not matched to a gene. The CDR3 runs 16 residues. Germline lookup yields CDR1 SGHRS and CDR2 YFSETQ. CDR3 nucleotides: TGCGCCAGCAGCTTGAGCCTAGCGGGGGGGGGCAATGAGCAGTTCTTC. It codes for CASSLSLAGGGNEQFF.

The CDR3 protein is CAISDLGQGIGGYTF. The CDR3, as DNA: TGTGCCATCAGTGATCTGGGACAGGGAATAGGCGGCTACACCTTC. The chain has TRBV10-3 and TRBJ1-2, with 9 bases that match TRBD1. Germline lookup yields CDR1 ENHRY and CDR2 SYGVKD. With V trimmed by 3 bases and J by 8 bases, 10 bases remained unmatched. The CDR3 runs to 15 residues.

In this sample, this clone turned up once. V is TRBV7-2 and J is TRBJ2-2, with a possible D match to TRBD1 (5 bases). Trimming removed 6 bases at V and 4 bases at J, with 9 bases between. Per the germline V gene, CDR1 is SGHTA and CDR2 is FQGNSA. The CDR3 has 13 amino acids. In DNA form, the CDR3 reads TGTGCCAGCAGGTTGACAGCCACCGGGGAGCTGTTTTTT. It translates to CASRLTATGELFF. The full variable domain, rest sourced from reference TRBV7-2 and TRBJ2-2, is GAGVSQSPSNKVTEKGKDVELRCDPISGHTALYWYRQSLGQGLEFLIYFQGNSAPDKSGLPSDRFSAERTGGSVSTLTIQRTQQEDSAVYLCASRLTATGELFFGEGSRLTVL.